This T cell receptor beta chain was captured by sequencing in a study of T cells after yellow fever vaccination (dated by TCRdb to about 2019). For the study in its entirety: Libraries from fractions with low cell numbers were prepared with the SMART-Seq v4 Ultra Low Input RNA kit. To track T-cell clones before and after primary and booster YFV17D yellow fever vaccination, bulk TCR alpha and beta repertoires were sequenced longitudinally. Blood samples were taken at several timepoints before and after primary and secondary immunization, and bulk PBMC replicates and cell subsets were isolated. The cohort comprised two healthy male donors, one aged 18 to 29 and one aged 30 to 40 years.

Synthesis of TCR cDNA relied on 5'RACE template switching, a step that introduced a universal primer site along with unique molecular identifiers. cDNA synthesis was primed from both the TCR alpha and TCR beta constant segments. Library amplification used two PCR steps, and the second PCR step added sample barcodes and sequencing adapters. Sequencing of libraries was done on Illumina HiSeq 2500 (2x100 bp) or NovaSeq (2x150 bp). Per the original workflow: Demultiplexing of reads and collapsing into UMI consensus sequences were performed with MIGEC, and V(D)J alignment was carried out with MiXCR. Clonotypes responding to the vaccine were identified with edgeR on replicate PBMC samples, with the criteria of FDR below 0.01 and a log2 fold change above 5 up to day 15. CD4 or CD8 identity was assigned to each bulk clonotype according to whether the clonotype was present at higher abundance in the sequenced CD4 repertoire or the sequenced CD8 repertoire. The public reads were run again by TCRdb, first through fastp at Q25 and then through MiXCR, and only productive beta chains were kept. Identical CDR3 protein sequences are pooled into one entry, listed with their most common genes and DNA. The V and J calls shown here were made by TCRdb, not taken from the authors' results. In all, the sample holds around 610,000 distinct CDR3 sequences, and approximately 13% of those were seen once. Around an eighth of the sample is in the top ten clones.

CDR1 and CDR2 were assigned from the germline V gene (reference sequence) as DFQATT and SNEGSKA. V lost 5 bases and J lost 6 bases; the stretch between them is 20 bases long. The CDR3 covers 15 residues, taking in both the cysteine and the phenylalanine. Of the read, only the CDR3 DNA is kept; its 45 bases are in frame from base 1. This specimen's treatment or condition label, interpreted: live attenuated yellow fever vaccine strain. At each blood-draw timepoint, two biological replicates of bulk PBMCs were obtained. PBMCs were isolated from peripheral blood using a standard Ficoll-Paque protocol. TriZol was used to extract RNA from bulk PBMCs, from CD4 and CD8 fractions, and from dextramer-positive and dextramer-negative fractions. Comment on this clonotype: What this receptor recognizes is not known. Base qualities are not recorded, but no much larger clone differs from it by a single base.

Overall results and qualifications from the work: Computational filtering was required because FACS-sorted repertoires could contain abundant contaminating clonotypes from the bulk population. After the booster, most clones that had expanded after primary vaccination were detected again (around 96% of CD4 and over 75% of CD8), suggesting broad maintenance of memory. The study included only two donors, which limits how far the findings can be generalized. Compared with the primary T-cell response, the secondary T-cell response was faster but weaker, reaching its peak on day 5 rather than on day 15. A small share of clonotypes was detected in both CD4 and CD8 compartments, with the overlap likely arising from convergent recombination.

The chain links TRBV20-1 with TRBJ2-1, with TRBD2 tentatively as D gene (5 bases match). The sequence was collected from a man aged 25-40 years who received the YFV17D yellow fever vaccine. This specimen was PBMCs, taken on the day of the yellow fever booster vaccination. The DNA sequence is as follows: TGCAGTGCTCTTTGGACTGGCCGCCTTTTCAATGAGCAGTTCTTC. Its translation is CSALWTGRLFNEQFF.